This T cell receptor (beta chain) is drawn from a study of identical twins (dated by TCRdb to the mid-2010s). As for the study more broadly: The study deep-sequenced TCR alpha and beta repertoires from monozygotic twins, unrelated adults of various ages and cord blood to test whether fetal clonotypes persist. Replicate twin experiments were performed at different times using different library preparation protocols to rule out contamination.

Study-wide findings and limitations: In monozygotic twins, out-of-frame TCR alpha sharing was systematically underestimated by recombination models, although the models agreed with sharing between unrelated individuals. Because the same donors could not be followed over many years, the conclusions depended on cross-sectional statistical analysis. Excess twin sharing in beta out-of-frame sequences was weaker because fewer shared sequences lowered the signal-to-noise ratio. Fewer insertions were carried by abundant cord blood beta clonotypes; a weaker similar trend was observed in young adult naive repertoires, while no such trend was observed in memory repertoires. Zero-insertion analyses could be partly confounded by invariant T cells such as MAIT and iNKT, though diverse VJ usage argued against such confounding for most clonotypes. Compared with coincidental sharing between unrelated individuals, an excess of low generation-probability sequences was observed among out-of-frame TCR alpha sequences shared between twins.

Between the V and J ends, shortened by 5 bases and 3 bases respectively, the junction contains 10 bases. CDR3 length: 13 amino acids, cysteine to phenylalanine. Solely the CDR3 DNA is kept, with 39 bases framed from the first base. The germline V gene (reference sequence) specifies SEHNR as CDR1 and FQNEAQ as CDR2. Libraries were prepared through 5' RACE. Reads for this sample came from an Illumina HiSeq 2000. Template switching introduced a universal primer binding site; the final cDNA contained a unique molecular identifier, enabling accurate counting of TCR cDNA molecules. First-strand cDNA for TCR alpha and beta chains was synthesized from specific primers in the conserved constant-segment region. To control for contamination, every cDNA library carried two barcodes: a SMART-Mk sample barcode plus Illumina barcodes. TruSeq adapter sequences and Illumina sample barcodes were added in two successive PCR steps. Sequencing of the TCR alpha and beta cDNA libraries was done on the Illumina HiSeq platform using custom primers. Processing in the source paper ran as follows. MiGEC processed the raw reads to extract unique molecular identifiers, while MiXCR was used to determine the CDR3 positions. Recombination models were inferred per individual with the repgenHMM and IGoR tools using an EM algorithm. The tcR package in R was used for shared clonotype analysis, with sharing normalized by the product of cloneset sizes. To study raw recombination free of thymic and clonal selection effects, out-of-frame nonproductive sequences were analyzed. Using fastp trimming at Q25 and MiXCR clonotype assembly, TCRdb reanalyzed the public sequencing data and kept in-frame beta chains. Merged by CDR3 protein, the rows form single entries marked with the most common genes and DNA. The V and J calls were not made by the authors but by TCRdb's processing. This sample has around 230,000 distinct CDR3 sequences in its table, and less than 9.5% of those were observed once. In total, the top ten clones hold about 5% of the sample.

Every donor was a healthy Caucasian. Using Miltenyi CD45RO+ enrichment and human naive T-cell isolation kits, memory (CD45RO+) and naive T cells were isolated from PBMC. Concerning this clonotype: Its antigen has not been determined. The input lacks base qualities; no much larger clone sits a single base away.

The specimen sequenced was memory (CD45RO+) T cells sorted from blood. Sample cell subset or site, as interpreted from the label and publication: CD45RO+ enriched T cells. The chain couples TRBV7-9 to TRBJ1-1; D gene: possibly TRBD1, on 5 matching bases. This receptor was obtained from a young woman in good health. The CDR3 here reads CASSVEGDTEAFF. The nucleotide sequence reads as follows: TGTGCCAGCAGCGTTGAAGGGGACACTGAAGCTTTCTTT. Extended through the reference TRBV7-9 and TRBJ1-1 proteins, this CDR3 yields the full variable domain: DTGVSQNPRHKITKRGQNVTFRCDPISEHNRLYWYRQTLGQGPEFLTYFQNEAQLEKSRLLSDRFSAERPKGSFSTLEIQRTEQGDSAMYLCASSVEGDTEAFFGQGTRLTVV.